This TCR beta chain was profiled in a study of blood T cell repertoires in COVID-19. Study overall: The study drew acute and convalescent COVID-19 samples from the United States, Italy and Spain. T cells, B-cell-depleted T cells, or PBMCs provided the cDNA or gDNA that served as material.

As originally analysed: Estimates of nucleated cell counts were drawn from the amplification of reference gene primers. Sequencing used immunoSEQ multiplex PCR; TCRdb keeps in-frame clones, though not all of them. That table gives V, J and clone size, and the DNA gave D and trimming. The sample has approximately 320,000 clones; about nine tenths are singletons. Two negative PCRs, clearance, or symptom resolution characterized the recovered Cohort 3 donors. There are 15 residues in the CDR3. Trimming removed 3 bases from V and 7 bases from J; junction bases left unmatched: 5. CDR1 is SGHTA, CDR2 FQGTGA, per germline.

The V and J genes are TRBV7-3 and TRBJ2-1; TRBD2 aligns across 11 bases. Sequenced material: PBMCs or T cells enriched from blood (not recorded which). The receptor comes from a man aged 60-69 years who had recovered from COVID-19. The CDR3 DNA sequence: TGTGCCAGCAGCTTTAGCGGGGGGGCTAGGAATGAGCAGTTCTTC. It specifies CASSFSGGARNEQFF.